The next 19 T cell receptor beta chains were all read from a single sample in a study of T cell responses to AZD1222 COVID-19 vaccine. Method: immunoSEQ multiplex PCR; TCRdb's copy keeps in-frame clones and lacks some. Of under 80,000 clones listed, around 84% are singletons. The specimen comprised peripheral blood, sampled on day 0 of AZD1222 vaccination. All receptors come from an adult in good health.

V gene TRBV19 combines with J gene TRBJ1-5; no definite D call. From germline, CDR1 is LNHDA and CDR2 SQIVND (reference sequence). Deletions cut 7 bases from V and 2 bases from J, with 9 bases between. The CDR3 loop spans 13 amino acids. This CDR3 is CASNTWGNQPQHF. The CDR3 DNA sequence: TGTGCCAGTAATACGTGGGGCAATCAGCCCCAGCATTTT.

The chain joins TRBV7-2 to TRBJ2-2, with D maybe TRBD2 (5 bases). Germline loops: CDR1 SGHTA, CDR2 FQGNSA. CDR3 length: 15 residues. The V end was cut by 4 bases, the J end by 6 bases, with 15 bases between. The CDR3 sequence is CASSSLGVVPGELFF. In DNA form, the CDR3 reads TGTGCCAGCAGCTCGTTGGGAGTAGTGCCCGGGGAGCTGTTTTTT.

This sequence joins TRBV20-1 and TRBJ1-2; D is unresolved. V dropped 3 bases and J dropped 6 bases, with 5 bases sitting between them. There are 10 residues in the CDR3. CDR1 and CDR2 (germline): DFQATT, SNEGSKA (reference sequence). The CDR3 region is CSASEHGYTF. CDR3 sequence (DNA): TGCAGTGCTAGTGAGCATGGCTACACCTTC.

The J gene is TRBJ1-5, the V gene TRBV6-2 or TRBV6-3; 7 bases line up with TRBD1. CDR1 is MNHEY, CDR2 SVGEGT, per germline. The length of the CDR3 is 13 residues. V trimming: 6 bases; J trimming: 4 bases; junction bases outside the gene matches: 3. The CDR3 DNA is TGTGCCAGCAGCCCGACAGGGAATCAGCCCCAGCATTTT. It is translated as CASSPTGNQPQHF.

V usage is TRBV7-5 and J usage is TRBJ1-4; TRBD1 is the table's D call, not checked against the DNA. TRBV7-5 is deemed a pseudogene. This CDR3 comprises 15 residues. This chain's CDR3 is CVRSLGTGQGPKLFF. CDR3 DNA: TGTGTCAGAAGCTTAGGTACGGGACAGGGACCGAAACTGTTTTTT.

The CDR3 DNA is TGTGCCAGCGGTCTGCGTCAGATCTATAGCAATCAGCCCCAGCATTTT. This codes for CASGLRQIYSNQPQHF. The chain uses TRBV2 and TRBJ1-5; D is undetermined. The CDR3 has 16 residues. The V gene's germline CDR1 is SNHLY and CDR2 FYNNEI. V was pared by 8 bases and J by 0 bases, with 17 bases between.

The chain carries TRBV13 and TRBJ2-1; D is undetermined. CDR1 is PRHDT, CDR2 FYEKMQ, per germline (reference sequence). V shed 2 bases and J shed 5 bases, with 16 bases lying between them. This CDR3 has 16 residues. The CDR3: CASSLPYTAQHNEQFF. In nucleotides, the CDR3 is TGTGCCAGCAGCTTACCCTACACAGCACAGCACAATGAGCAGTTCTTC.

The chain has TRBV4-1 and TRBJ2-1, with 7 bases fitting TRBD2. CDR1 and CDR2 (germline): MGHRA, YSYEKL. CDR3 length: 15 amino acids. The J segment lost 2 bases and the V segment lost 6 bases, leaving 7 bases of the junction unmatched. CDR3 region: CASSLAAPTYNEQFF. The CDR3 bases are TGCGCCAGCAGTCTAGCGGCGCCCACCTACAATGAGCAGTTCTTC.

The chain carries TRBV5-1 and TRBJ2-7, with 7 bases lining up with TRBD1. Trimming at V came to 4 bases and at J to 5 bases, leaving 12 bases not matched to a gene. The germline V gene has CDR1 SGHRS and CDR2 YFSETQ. The CDR3 contains 15 residues. In nucleotides, the CDR3 is TGCGCCAGCAGCCTAAACCCCGGGACAGACGACGAGCAGTACTTC. It yields the protein CASSLNPGTDDEQYF.

The table lists this clone with a few counts. CDR3 coding DNA: TGTGCCAGCAGCGTAGGTCAGGCCCAAACACATGAGCAGTTCTTC. It encodes CASSVGQAQTHEQFF. The chain uses TRBV9 and TRBJ2-1; D ambiguous. CDR1 and CDR2 from the germline V gene are SGDLS and YYNGEE. V was shortened by 0 bases and J by 8 bases, with 15 bases between the two germline ends. CDR3 length: 15 amino acids.

The chain uses TRBV19 and TRBJ2-1; D might be TRBD2 (6 bases). V was trimmed by 6 bases and J by 5 bases, leaving 14 bases between them. The CDR3 has 14 amino acids. Germline V gene lookup returns CDR1 LNHDA and CDR2 SQIVND (reference sequence). For the CDR3, the DNA is TGTGCCAGTAGCTCCCGGGACTTTGACAATGAGCAGTTCTTC. The encoded protein is CASSSRDFDNEQFF.

The chain uses TRBV6-5 and TRBJ2-7; tentatively, D is TRBD1 or TRBD2 (5 bases each). The CDR3 sequence is 12 residues long. Per the germline V gene, CDR1 is MNHEY and CDR2 is SVGAGI. The V and J ends lost 7 bases and 6 bases respectively, with 13 bases between them. CDR3 sequence reads: CASNLRGREQYF. The DNA of the CDR3 is TGTGCCAGCAACTTAAGGGGACGCGAGCAGTACTTC.

The CDR3 loop is CASSLQGKNTEAFF. In DNA form, the CDR3 reads TGTGCCAGCAGCCTACAGGGAAAGAACACTGAAGCTTTCTTT. The genes are TRBV5-6 and TRBJ1-1; D might be TRBD1 (6 bases). The V end lost 4 bases, the J end lost 1 base, and 11 bases lay between the germline ends. This CDR3 is built from 14 residues. Germline assignment: CDR1 SGHDT and CDR2 YYEEEE.

J is TRBJ1-1 and V is TRBV29-1, with D uncertain. Germline values: CDR1 SQVTM, CDR2 ANQGSEA. There are 12 residues in the CDR3. V gave up 4 bases and J gave up 6 bases, with 12 bases separating them. The CDR3 DNA sequence: TGCAGCGTTGGCCCGGGAAGGTCTGAAGCTTTCTTT. Encoded protein: CSVGPGRSEAFF.

This clone was recorded only once. V is TRBV19 and J is TRBJ1-1; D gene ambiguous. The CDR3 loop spans 12 amino acids. Germline V gene data show CDR1 as LNHDA and CDR2 as SQIVND (reference sequence). V lost 10 bases to trimming and J lost 4 bases, with 13 bases between them. The CDR3 region has the DNA TGTGCCATTATGGAAGGAGGCACTGAAGCTTTCTTT. Protein product: CAIMEGGTEAFF.

The V and J genes are TRBV7-9 and TRBJ2-3; no clear D gene. Germline V lookup: CDR1 SEHNR, CDR2 FQNEAQ (reference sequence). Trimming removed 4 bases from V and 6 bases from J, with 5 bases in between. CDR3 length: 11 amino acids. In nucleotides, the CDR3 is TGTGCCAGCAGCTCGACGGATACGCAGTATTTT. Translation gives CASSSTDTQYF.

This sequence joins TRBV20-1 and TRBJ2-3, with D uncertain. The CDR3 loop spans 11 amino acids. Germline V gene data show CDR1 as DFQATT and CDR2 as SNEGSKA (reference sequence). V dropped 2 bases and J dropped 6 bases, with 6 bases sitting between them. This CDR3 reads CSARRLDTQYF. DNA of the CDR3: TGCAGTGCTAGAAGGCTGGATACGCAGTATTTT.

This clone was seen once. The CDR3 DNA reads as TGTGCCAGCAGTTACTCGGGGTCCTTGGATGGCTACACCTTC. Translating gives CASSYSGSLDGYTF. This chain joins TRBV6-2 or TRBV6-3 and TRBJ1-2; D remains ambiguous. V dropped 0 bases and J dropped 6 bases, with 11 bases sitting between them. Looked up from germline, CDR1 is MNHEY and CDR2 is SVGEGT. The CDR3 consists of 14 residues.

The chain links TRBV6-6 to TRBJ1-5; the match to TRBD1 covers 7 bases. CDR1 and CDR2 from the germline V gene are MNHNY and SVGAGI (reference sequence). V gave up 5 bases and J gave up 4 bases; unmatched junction bases: 8. This CDR3 has 15 amino acids. Here the CDR3 DNA reads TGTGCCAGCAGTCCCTCGACAGGGTCTAATCAGCCCCAGCATTTT. It is translated as CASSPSTGSNQPQHF.